The sequence of this T cell receptor (beta chain) was determined in a study of control samples from healthy donors and cancer patients. TCRdb's copy holds only in-frame clones and misses some; the assay was immunoSEQ multiplex PCR. The sample gives about 120,000 clones, around 87% of which show up once; about 1% is in the top ten. Per germline, CDR1 MNHEY and CDR2 SVGAGI. The V gene lost 8 bases and the J gene lost 4 bases, with 15 bases spanning the gap. The CDR3 covers 14 residues. This rearrangement joins TRBV6-5 to TRBJ2-4; unclear D gene. The receptor was derived from a woman aged 45-59 years with colorectal cancer. The sequenced material came from PBMCs. CDR3: CASDPHPRKNIQYF. The CDR3, as DNA: TGTGCCAGCGACCCCCACCCAAGAAAAAACATTCAGTACTTC.